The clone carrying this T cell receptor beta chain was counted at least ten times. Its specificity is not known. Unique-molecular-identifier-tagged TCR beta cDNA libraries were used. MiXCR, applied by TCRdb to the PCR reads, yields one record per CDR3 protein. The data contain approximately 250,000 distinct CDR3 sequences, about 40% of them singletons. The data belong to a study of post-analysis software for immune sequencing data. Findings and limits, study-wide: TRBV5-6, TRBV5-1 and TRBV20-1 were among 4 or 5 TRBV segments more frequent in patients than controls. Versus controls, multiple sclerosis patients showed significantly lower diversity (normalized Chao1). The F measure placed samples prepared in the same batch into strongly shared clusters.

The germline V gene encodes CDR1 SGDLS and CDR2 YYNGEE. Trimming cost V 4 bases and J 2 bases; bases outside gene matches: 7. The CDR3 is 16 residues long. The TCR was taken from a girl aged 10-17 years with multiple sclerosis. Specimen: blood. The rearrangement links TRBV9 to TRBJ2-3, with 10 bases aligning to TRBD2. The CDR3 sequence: CASSSRTSGNTDTQYF. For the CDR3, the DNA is TGTGCCAGCAGCTCACGGACTAGCGGAAACACAGATACGCAGTATTTT.